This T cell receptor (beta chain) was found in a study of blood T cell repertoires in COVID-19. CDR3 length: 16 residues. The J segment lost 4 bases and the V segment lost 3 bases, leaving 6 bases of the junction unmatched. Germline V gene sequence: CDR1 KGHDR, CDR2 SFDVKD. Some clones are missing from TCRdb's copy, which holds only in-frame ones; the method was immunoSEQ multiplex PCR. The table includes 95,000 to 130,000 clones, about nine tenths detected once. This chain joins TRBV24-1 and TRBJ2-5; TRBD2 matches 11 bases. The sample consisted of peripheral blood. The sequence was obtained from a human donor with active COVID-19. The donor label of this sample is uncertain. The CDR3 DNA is TGTGCCACCAGTGATCCGGTTAGCGGGGGGGCAGAGACCCAGTACTTC. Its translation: CATSDPVSGGAETQYF.